Shown below are 27 T cell receptor beta chains from a single sample sequenced in a study of response to subunit inactivated influenza vaccine (dated by TCRdb to 2016 to 2019). Library method: RT-PCR. Sequencer: Illumina HiSeq 2500. TCRdb trimmed public reads at Q25 via fastp, called clones via MiXCR and kept in-frame beta chains. Each CDR3 protein gets just one entry, which takes the most common genes and DNA from the rows behind it. This sample lists some 600,000 distinct CDR3 sequences; less than 15% were detected once. Of the sample, about 7.6% falls within the top ten clones. The sequences come from PBMCs from blood, collected 14 to 15 days before vaccination. These receptors were collected from a man between 45 and 60 years old who received an inactivated influenza vaccine. Donor details come from another sample of the same person, matched by shared clones.

This clonotype has a count of ten or more. The chain uses TRBV29-1 and TRBJ1-2; D gene ambiguous. The V and J ends lost 2 bases and 4 bases respectively, with 5 bases between them. The length of the CDR3 is 11 residues. Germline V lookup: CDR1 SQVTM, CDR2 ANQGSEA. In DNA form, the CDR3 reads TGCAGCGTTGAAAAGGGCTATGGCTACACCTTC. Translating it yields CSVEKGYGYTF.

V is TRBV5-6 and J is TRBJ2-4; a possible D gene is TRBD1 (5 bases). The CDR3 loop spans 14 amino acids. V was cut by 0 bases and J by 7 bases, with 11 bases left in between. Germline CDR1 reads SGHDT; CDR2 reads YYEEEE. CDR3 sequence reads: CASSLGRPGNIQYF. The CDR3 DNA reads as TGTGCCAGCAGCTTGGGGCGACCAGGGAACATTCAGTACTTC.

J is TRBJ2-2 and V is TRBV15, with D possibly TRBD1 on 6 matching bases. The V and J ends lost 1 base and 8 bases respectively, with 8 bases between them. CDR3 length equals 13 residues. CDR1 and CDR2 (germline): LNHNV, YYDKDF (reference sequence). The CDR3 DNA follows: TGTGCCACCAGCAGAGGGACAGCGGGGGAGCTGTTTTTT. This gives the protein CATSRGTAGELFF.

In this sample, this clonotype turned up a few times. The chain carries TRBV12-3 or TRBV12-4 and TRBJ1-4; D is perhaps TRBD1 (5 bases). This CDR3 contains 15 residues. Trimming took off 5 bases at V and 0 bases at J, with 10 bases between the two ends. The chain's CDR3 is CASSIRQTTNEKLFF. CDR3 DNA: TGTGCCAGCAGTATACGACAGACAACTAATGAAAAACTGTTTTTT.

This clonotype was recorded a few times. The CDR3 DNA reads TGTGCCAGCAGCCAAGCGAGATATGGCTACACCTTC. This sequence encodes CASSQARYGYTF. The gene calls are TRBV3-1 and TRBJ1-2, with no clear D. The V and J ends lost 1 base and 5 bases respectively, with 5 bases between them. The germline gives CDR1 LGHDT, CDR2 YNNKEL (reference sequence). The CDR3 has 12 residues.

The chain employs TRBV7-2 and TRBJ2-3, with TRBD2 identical over 9 bases. CDR1 and CDR2 (germline): SGHTA, FQGNSA. This CDR3 has 15 residues. Trimming took 5 bases from V and 5 from J; bases not matched to a gene: 8. This CDR3 is CASSGGSGRIDTQYF. CDR3 in DNA: TGTGCCAGCAGCGGAGGTAGCGGGAGAATAGATACGCAGTATTTT.

The chain uses TRBV20-1 and TRBJ1-5; the D is unclear. CDR1 DFQATT and CDR2 SNEGSKA come from the germline V gene (reference sequence). The CDR3 length is 12 residues. The V end lost 6 bases, the J end lost 4 bases, and 10 bases lay between the germline ends. The CDR3 sequence is CSAPVPNQPQHF. The DNA of the CDR3 is TGCAGTGCCCCGGTACCGAATCAGCCCCAGCATTTT.

The chain joins TRBV2 to TRBJ2-6; 7 positions agree with TRBD1. The germline V gene has CDR1 SNHLY and CDR2 FYNNEI. V lost 0 bases, J lost 1 base, and 9 bases stayed unmatched. CDR3 length equals 19 residues. For the CDR3, the DNA is TGTGCCAGCAGTGAAGCCTTGGGACAGCGAGCTTCTGGGGCCAACGTCCTGACTTTC. Its protein is CASSEALGQRASGANVLTF.

This clonotype was seen at least ten times. This rearrangement joins TRBV7-2 to TRBJ1-5; 7 nucleotides align to TRBD1. The germline CDR1 and CDR2 sequences are SGHTA and FQGNSA. With 6 bases clipped from V and 7 bases from J, the junction kept 9 bases outside the gene matches. The CDR3 is made up of 14 amino acids. CDR3 protein: CASSDRGLWQPQHF. In DNA form, the CDR3 reads TGTGCCAGCAGTGATAGGGGGCTTTGGCAGCCCCAGCATTTT.

Many counts were recorded for this clonotype. This chain connects TRBV29-1 to TRBJ2-3, with D possibly TRBD2 on 5 matching bases. The length of the CDR3 is 13 residues. With 4 bases removed from V and 3 bases from J, the gap between germline ends came to 11 bases. Germline V gene lookup returns CDR1 SQVTM and CDR2 ANQGSEA. CDR3 protein: CSVGPDSTDTQYF. The DNA for the CDR3 is TGCAGCGTTGGCCCGGACTCGACAGATACGCAGTATTTT.

This chain links TRBV28 with TRBJ2-7; no clear D gene. Trimming shortened V by 1 base and J by 3 bases, and 10 bases separated the two germline ends. Germline lookup yields CDR1 MDHEN and CDR2 SYDVKM. The CDR3 is made up of 14 amino acids. The CDR3 is CASSLFFYYYEQYF. The CDR3, as DNA: TGTGCCAGCAGTTTATTCTTCTATTACTACGAGCAGTACTTC.

Ten or more counts support this clonotype. The chain uses TRBV6-6 and TRBJ2-3; D gene ambiguous. V shed 6 bases and J shed 1 base, with 8 bases lying between them. CDR3 length: 13 amino acids. The V gene's germline CDR1 is MNHNY and CDR2 SVGAGI (reference sequence). The DNA for the CDR3 is TGTGCCAGCAGCCCCGCAGGCACAGATACGCAGTATTTT. Translating gives CASSPAGTDTQYF.

The V and J genes are TRBV14 and TRBJ2-3; D remains unclear. V was shortened by 1 base and J by 0 bases, with 14 bases between the two germline ends. The germline V gene encodes CDR1 SGHDN and CDR2 FVKESK. The CDR3 is 17 residues long. CDR3 loop: CASSQVRLSASTDTQYF. The CDR3 nucleotides read TGTGCCAGCAGCCAAGTAAGACTTTCTGCTAGCACAGATACGCAGTATTTT.

This clonotype appeared a few times. The gene calls are TRBV28 and TRBJ2-7; TRBD2 is a possible D gene (5 bases). The V end lost 1 base, the J end lost 3 bases, and 13 bases lay between the germline ends. The CDR3 sequence is 15 residues long. Looked up from germline, CDR1 is MDHEN and CDR2 is SYDVKM. The DNA for the CDR3 is TGTGCCAGCAGTTTATATGCTGCGAGGGACTACGAGCAGTACTTC. It encodes CASSLYAARDYEQYF.

This chain joins TRBV6-1 and TRBJ2-1; TRBD1 aligns across 9 bases. This CDR3 comprises 16 residues. The germline V gene has CDR1 MNHNS and CDR2 SASEGT. V gave up 5 bases and J gave up 7 bases; unmatched junction bases: 12. CDR3 sequence: CASSKTGGAYINEQFF. Written as DNA, the CDR3 is TGTGCCAGCAGTAAAACAGGGGGCGCGTATATAAATGAGCAGTTCTTC.

This clonotype has only a few counts. The chain is built from TRBV20-1 and TRBJ2-1; 10 positions agree with TRBD1. The germline gives CDR1 DFQATT, CDR2 SNEGSKA (reference sequence). The CDR3 consists of 14 residues. V lost 6 bases and J lost 8; bases outside the gene matches: 10. The CDR3 sequence is CSALDRDRGYEQFF. The CDR3, as DNA: TGCAGTGCCTTAGACCGGGACAGGGGTTATGAGCAGTTCTTC.

This clonotype was seen a few times. V gene TRBV2 combines with J gene TRBJ1-1; D is unresolved. Looked up from germline, CDR1 is SNHLY and CDR2 is FYNNEI. The CDR3 is 13 residues long. The V and J ends lost 7 bases and 1 base respectively, with 10 bases between them. The CDR3 DNA sequence: TGTGCCAGCACCGTAGAGGCGAACACTGAAGCTTTCTTT. It specifies CASTVEANTEAFF.

The CDR3 DNA reads as TGCAGCGTTCGAGCGGGGGTAACCTACAATGAGCAGTTCTTC. Translation: CSVRAGVTYNEQFF. This chain joins TRBV29-1 and TRBJ2-1, with 8 bases aligning to TRBD2. With V trimmed by 5 bases and J by 2 bases, 5 bases remained unmatched. The germline gives CDR1 SQVTM, CDR2 ANQGSEA. This CDR3 has 14 residues.

The genes are TRBV24-1 and TRBJ2-3, with D unresolved. The CDR3 is made up of 11 amino acids. Germline lookup yields CDR1 KGHDR and CDR2 SFDVKD. V lost 9 bases and J lost 5, with 8 bases in between. The CDR3 reads CATAAGDTQYF. CDR3 coding DNA: TGTGCCACCGCCGCCGGAGATACGCAGTATTTT.

In its sample, this clonotype was seen a few times. The chain employs TRBV7-9 and TRBJ2-5, with D possibly TRBD1 on 6 matching bases. Trimming stripped 3 bases from V and 0 bases from J, with 8 bases between. The germline V gene encodes CDR1 SEHNR and CDR2 FQNEAQ (reference sequence). The CDR3 is made up of 14 amino acids. The CDR3 coding sequence is TGTGCCAGCAGCTTTTACAGGGACCAAGAGACCCAGTACTTC. Protein product: CASSFYRDQETQYF.

This clonotype was observed a handful of times. V and J are TRBV28 and TRBJ2-2, with 7 nucleotides matching TRBD1. The V and J ends lost 6 bases and 5 bases, in that order; junction bases with no gene match: 12. From germline, CDR1 is MDHEN and CDR2 SYDVKM. The CDR3 loop spans 16 amino acids. CDR3 sequence: CASRSGTDSLTGELFF. The CDR3 region has the DNA TGTGCCAGCAGGTCCGGGACAGACTCCCTTACCGGGGAGCTGTTTTTT.

This clonotype was detected a few times. The CDR3, as DNA: TGTGCCAGCAGTAACAGGGGGCACTCCTACGAGCAGTACTTC. This translates into CASSNRGHSYEQYF. This chain connects TRBV27 to TRBJ2-7; 9 nucleotides align to TRBD1. The CDR3 covers 14 residues. Trimming at V came to 5 bases and at J to 0 bases, leaving 2 bases not matched to a gene. From germline, CDR1 is MNHEY and CDR2 SMNVEV (reference sequence).

This clonotype occurred many times. The rearrangement joins TRBV20-1 to TRBJ1-1, with a tentative D call TRBD1 (5 bases). V lost 6 bases and J 4 bases, leaving 12 bases between the germline ends. This CDR3 comprises 12 residues. Germline CDR1 reads DFQATT; CDR2 reads SNEGSKA (reference sequence). The CDR3 loop reads CSAPDSFTEAFF. The CDR3 DNA reads as TGCAGTGCCCCAGACAGTTTCACTGAAGCTTTCTTT.

This clonotype has more than one count but fewer than ten. The chain recombines TRBV18 with TRBJ2-5; D not resolved. CDR1 is KGHSH and CDR2 is LQKENI in the germline V gene. Deletions cut 2 bases from V and 5 bases from J, with 6 bases between. CDR3 length: 12 amino acids. CDR3 sequence: CASSPNMETQYF. The DNA of the CDR3 is TGTGCCAGCTCACCAAATATGGAGACCCAGTACTTC.

V gene TRBV3-1 combines with J gene TRBJ2-3, with a tentative D call TRBD2 (7 bases). V lost 6 bases and J 0 bases, leaving 13 bases between the germline ends. This CDR3 is built from 15 residues. Germline-derived CDR1 and CDR2 are LGHDT and YNNKEL (reference sequence). As DNA, the CDR3 is TGTGCCAGCAGACTACGGGGGGCTAGCACAGATACGCAGTATTTT. Its protein product is CASRLRGASTDTQYF.

The V call is TRBV6-4, the J call TRBJ2-1; 10 nucleotides line up with TRBD2. Germline-derived CDR1 and CDR2 are MRHNA and SNTAGT. Trimming cost V 4 bases and J 2 bases; bases outside gene matches: 5. The CDR3 consists of 16 residues. CDR3 amino acids: CASSGSSGSTYNEQFF. CDR3 sequence (DNA): TGTGCCAGCAGTGGATCTAGCGGGAGCACCTACAATGAGCAGTTCTTC.

The chain links TRBV12-3 or TRBV12-4 to TRBJ2-7; D remains unclear. This CDR3 contains 14 residues. V lost 2 bases, J lost 5 bases, and 13 bases lay in between. The CDR3 region is CASSLLDPRHEQYF. Written as DNA, the CDR3 is TGTGCCAGCAGTTTACTGGACCCTCGGCACGAGCAGTACTTC.